The T cell receptor (beta chain) under discussion was sequenced for a study of post-analysis software for immune sequencing data. Study context: The disease courses spanned relapsing-remitting, secondary progressive and progressive-relapsing forms of multiple sclerosis. The study's findings and limits: The study found significantly lower normalized Chao1 diversity in multiple sclerosis patients than in controls. Included in a set of about 5 TRBV segments more frequent in patients than controls were TRBV5-6, TRBV5-1 and TRBV20-1. The authors found that F measure strongly co-clustered same-batch samples.

V shed 3 bases and J shed 7 bases, with 11 bases lying between them. From germline, CDR1 is SEHNR and CDR2 FQNEAQ (reference sequence). CDR3 length equals 13 residues. cDNA libraries of TCR beta carried unique molecular identifiers. Roughly 500,000 cDNA molecules were obtained from roughly 1.1 to 9.2 million T cells. TCRdb re-analysed the PCR reads in MiXCR, keeping a single row per CDR3 protein. The table lists around 400,000 distinct CDR3 sequences, 35% to 45% of them singletons. A word on this clonotype: Its antigen is not identified.

Material: blood. The receptor was derived from a girl aged 2-10 years with multiple sclerosis. This rearrangement joins TRBV7-9 to TRBJ2-3; maybe TRBD2 (5 bases). CDR3: CASSLGSGNTQYF. The CDR3 bases are TGTGCCAGCAGCTTGGGAAGCGGCAATACGCAGTATTTT.